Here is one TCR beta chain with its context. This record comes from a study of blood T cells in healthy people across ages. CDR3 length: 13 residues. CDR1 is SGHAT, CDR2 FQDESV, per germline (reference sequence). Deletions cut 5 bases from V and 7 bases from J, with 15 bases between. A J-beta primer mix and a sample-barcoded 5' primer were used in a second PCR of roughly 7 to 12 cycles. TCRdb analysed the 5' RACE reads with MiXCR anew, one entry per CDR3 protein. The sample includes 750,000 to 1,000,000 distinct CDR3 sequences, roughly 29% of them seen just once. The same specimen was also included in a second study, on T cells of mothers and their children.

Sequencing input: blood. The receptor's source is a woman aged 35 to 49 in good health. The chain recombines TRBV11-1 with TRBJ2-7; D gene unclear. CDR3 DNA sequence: TGTGCCAGCAGCCCCCTGAACTCGGGTGAGCAGTACTTC. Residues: CASSPLNSGEQYF.